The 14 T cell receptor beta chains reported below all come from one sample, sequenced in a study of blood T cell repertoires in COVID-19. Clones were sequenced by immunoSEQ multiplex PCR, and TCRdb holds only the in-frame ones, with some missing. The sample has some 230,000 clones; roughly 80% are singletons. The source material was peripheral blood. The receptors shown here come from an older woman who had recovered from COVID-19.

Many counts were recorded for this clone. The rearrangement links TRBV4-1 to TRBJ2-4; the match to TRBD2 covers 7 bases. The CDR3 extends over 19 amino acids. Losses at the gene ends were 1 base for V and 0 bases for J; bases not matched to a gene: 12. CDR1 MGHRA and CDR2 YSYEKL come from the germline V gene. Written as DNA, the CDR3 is TGCGCCAGCAGCCAAGCAGCGGGGACCGGGTTGATAGCCAAAAACATTCAGTACTTC. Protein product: CASSQAAGTGLIAKNIQYF.

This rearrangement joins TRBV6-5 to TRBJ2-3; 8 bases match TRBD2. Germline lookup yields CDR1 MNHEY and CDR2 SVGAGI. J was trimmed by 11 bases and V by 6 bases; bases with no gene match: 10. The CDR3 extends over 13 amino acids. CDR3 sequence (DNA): TGTGCCAGCAGCTCGGGACTAGAGGGGTGGCAGTATTTT. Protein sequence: CASSSGLEGWQYF.

CDR3 protein: CASSLMDRGHEKLFF. The CDR3 nucleotides are TGTGCCAGTAGTTTGATGGACAGGGGTCATGAAAAACTGTTTTTT. The V gene is TRBV19, the J gene TRBJ1-4; 9 bases agree with TRBD1. CDR3 size: 15 residues. With V trimmed by 5 bases and J by 6 bases, 7 bases remained unmatched. Per germline, CDR1 LNHDA and CDR2 SQIVND (reference sequence).

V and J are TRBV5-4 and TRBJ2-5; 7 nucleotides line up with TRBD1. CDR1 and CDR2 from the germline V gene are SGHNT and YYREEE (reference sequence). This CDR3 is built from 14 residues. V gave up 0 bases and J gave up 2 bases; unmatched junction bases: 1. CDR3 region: CASSLGQGQETQYF. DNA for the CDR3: TGTGCCAGCAGCTTGGGACAGGGTCAAGAGACCCAGTACTTC.

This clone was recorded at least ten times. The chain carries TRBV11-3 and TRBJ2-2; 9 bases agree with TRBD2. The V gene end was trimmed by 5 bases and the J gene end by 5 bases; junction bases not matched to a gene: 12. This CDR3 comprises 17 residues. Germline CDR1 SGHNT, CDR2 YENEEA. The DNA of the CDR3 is TGTGCCAGCAGCGAAGACTCGAGCGGGGGGTGGACCGGGGAGCTGTTTTTT. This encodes CASSEDSSGGWTGELFF.

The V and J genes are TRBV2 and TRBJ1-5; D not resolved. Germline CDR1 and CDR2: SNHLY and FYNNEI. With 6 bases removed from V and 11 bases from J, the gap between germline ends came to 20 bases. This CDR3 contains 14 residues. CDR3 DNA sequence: TGTGCCAGCAGGAGGGAAGTGGTTATGTCGGCCCAGCATTTT. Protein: CASRREVVMSAQHF. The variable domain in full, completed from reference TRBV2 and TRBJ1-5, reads EPEVTQTPSHQVTQMGQEVILRCVPISNHLYFYWYRQILGQKVEFLVSFYNNEISEKSEIFDDQFSVERPDGSNFTLKIRSTKLEDSAMYFCASRREVVMSAQHFGDGTRLSIL.

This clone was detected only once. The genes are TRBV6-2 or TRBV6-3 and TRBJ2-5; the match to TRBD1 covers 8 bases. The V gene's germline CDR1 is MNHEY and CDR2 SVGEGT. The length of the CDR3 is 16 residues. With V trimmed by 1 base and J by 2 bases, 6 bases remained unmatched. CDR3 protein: CASSYLGQGLQETQYF. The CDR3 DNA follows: TGTGCCAGCAGTTACTTAGGACAGGGCCTTCAAGAGACCCAGTACTTC.

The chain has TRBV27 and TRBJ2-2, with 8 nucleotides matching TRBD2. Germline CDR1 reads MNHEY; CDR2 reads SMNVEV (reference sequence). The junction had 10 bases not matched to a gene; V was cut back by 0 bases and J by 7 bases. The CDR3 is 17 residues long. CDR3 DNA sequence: TGTGCCAGCAGTTTATCGTACTCGGGGGGGCTTATCGGGGAGCTGTTTTTT. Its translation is CASSLSYSGGLIGELFF.

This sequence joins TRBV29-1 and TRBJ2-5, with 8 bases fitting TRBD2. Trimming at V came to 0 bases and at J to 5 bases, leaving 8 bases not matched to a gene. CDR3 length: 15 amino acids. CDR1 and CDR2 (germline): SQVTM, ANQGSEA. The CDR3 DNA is TGCAGCGTTGAAGAACCCCCGGGAGGGCAGGAGACCCAGTACTTC. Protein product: CSVEEPPGGQETQYF.

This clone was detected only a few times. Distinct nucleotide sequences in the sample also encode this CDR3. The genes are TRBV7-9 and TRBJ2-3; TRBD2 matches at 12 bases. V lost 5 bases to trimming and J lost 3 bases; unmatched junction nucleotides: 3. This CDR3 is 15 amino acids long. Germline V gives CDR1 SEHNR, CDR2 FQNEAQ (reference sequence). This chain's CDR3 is CASSPSGGGTDTQYF. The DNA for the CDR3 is TGTGCCAGCAGCCCTAGCGGGGGGGGAACAGATACGCAGTATTTT.

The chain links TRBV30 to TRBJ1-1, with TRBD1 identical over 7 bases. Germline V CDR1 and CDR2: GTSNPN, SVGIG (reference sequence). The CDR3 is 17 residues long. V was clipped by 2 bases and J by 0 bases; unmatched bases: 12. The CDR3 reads CAWSSHDRVGVNTEAFF. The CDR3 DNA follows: TGTGCCTGGAGTTCCCACGACAGGGTGGGGGTGAACACTGAAGCTTTCTTT. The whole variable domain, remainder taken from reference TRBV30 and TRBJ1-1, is SQTIHQWPATLVQPVGSPLSLECTVEGTSNPNLYWYRQAAGRGLQLLFYSVGIGQISSEVPQNLSASRPQDRQFILSSKKLLLSDSGFYLCAWSSHDRVGVNTEAFFGQGTRLTVV.

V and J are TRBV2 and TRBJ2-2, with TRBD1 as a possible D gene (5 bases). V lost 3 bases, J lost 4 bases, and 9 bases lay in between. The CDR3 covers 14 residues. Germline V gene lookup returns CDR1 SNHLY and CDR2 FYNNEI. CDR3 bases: TGTGCCAGCAGTGAGGACACCACCACCGGGGAGCTGTTTTTT. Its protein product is CASSEDTTTGELFF.

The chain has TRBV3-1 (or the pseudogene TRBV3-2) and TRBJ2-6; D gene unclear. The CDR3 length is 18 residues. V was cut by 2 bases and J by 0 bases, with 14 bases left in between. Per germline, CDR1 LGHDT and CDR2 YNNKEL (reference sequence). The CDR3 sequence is CASSQLPGGISGANVLTF. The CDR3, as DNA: TGTGCCAGCAGCCAACTCCCTGGTGGCATCTCTGGGGCCAACGTCCTGACTTTC.

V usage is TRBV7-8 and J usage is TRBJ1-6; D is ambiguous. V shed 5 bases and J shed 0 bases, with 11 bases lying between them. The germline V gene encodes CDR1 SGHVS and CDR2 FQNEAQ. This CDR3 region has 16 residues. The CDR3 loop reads CASSPSASSYNSPLHF. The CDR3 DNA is TGTGCCAGCAGCCCCTCAGCGAGCTCCTATAATTCACCCCTCCACTTT.